This entry lists 19 T cell receptor beta chains sequenced from one sample in a study of blood T cell repertoires in COVID-19. Assay used: immunoSEQ multiplex PCR; TCRdb lists only in-frame clones, some missing. The sample contains 350,000 to 550,000 clones, about 85% of which appear only once. The sequencing sample was made of PBMCs or T cells enriched from blood (not recorded which). The receptors here all came from a woman aged 18 to 35 with acute COVID-19.

This clone showed up just once. The chain uses TRBV19 and TRBJ1-2; D is unresolved. V lost 7 bases to trimming and J lost 5 bases, with 14 bases between them. Germline lookup yields CDR1 LNHDA and CDR2 SQIVND (reference sequence). The CDR3 consists of 13 residues. CDR3 bases: TGTGCCAGTAACCTCGGACGGGGATATGGCTACACCTTC. This codes for CASNLGRGYGYTF.

The table lists this clone with a count of one. The genes are TRBV19 and TRBJ1-1; 7 nucleotides line up with TRBD1. The CDR3 length is 14 residues. The germline CDR1 and CDR2 sequences are LNHDA and SQIVND (reference sequence). Trimming cost V 11 bases and J 5 bases; bases outside gene matches: 14. CDR3 nucleotides: TGTGCCTCCCCGAAGTCAGGGGGACGAACTGAAGCTTTCTTT. Translation gives CASPKSGGRTEAFF.

The rearrangement joins TRBV7-8 to TRBJ1-2, with 9 bases fitting TRBD1. Germline CDR1 reads SGHVS; CDR2 reads FQNEAQ. J lost 8 bases, V lost 1 base, and 8 bases had no gene match. The CDR3 is 15 residues long. CDR3: CASSLVLTGGNGYTF. The CDR3 DNA sequence: TGTGCCAGCAGCTTAGTGCTTACAGGGGGCAACGGCTACACCTTC.

The chain joins TRBV4-3 to TRBJ1-3; D remains ambiguous. The germline gives CDR1 LGHNA, CDR2 YSLEER. The CDR3 is 16 residues long. Trimming left V 4 bases short and J 4 bases short, with 17 bases between. CDR3 amino acids: CASSPEVSPVGNTIYF. Here the CDR3 DNA reads TGCGCCAGCAGCCCCGAGGTCAGCCCGGTAGGAAACACCATATATTTT.

This sequence joins TRBV5-1 and TRBJ2-5; 9 bases match TRBD2. V was clipped by 2 bases and J by 3 bases; unmatched bases: 2. Germline loops: CDR1 SGHRS, CDR2 YFSETQ. The CDR3 totals 14 residues. CDR3 protein: CASSLRGREETQYF. In nucleotides, the CDR3 is TGCGCCAGCAGCTTACGCGGGAGGGAAGAGACCCAGTACTTC.

This chain links TRBV19 with TRBJ2-7; 10 positions match TRBD2. V was clipped by 5 bases and J by 6 bases; unmatched bases: 10. The CDR3 is 15 amino acids. Germline V gives CDR1 LNHDA, CDR2 SQIVND (reference sequence). The CDR3 bases are TGTGCCAGTAGTCCGGAAGCGGGAGGGCCTCTCGAGCAGTACTTC. It specifies CASSPEAGGPLEQYF.

This clone has just one count. This sequence joins TRBV3-1 (or the pseudogene TRBV3-2) and TRBJ2-1, with D unresolved. The CDR3 extends over 13 amino acids. Trimming stripped 4 bases from V and 6 bases from J, with 10 bases between. Germline V gives CDR1 LGHDT, CDR2 YNNKEL (reference sequence). The DNA for the CDR3 is TGTGCCAGCAGCCTAGACCCGGTCAATGAGCAGTTCTTC. It yields the protein CASSLDPVNEQFF.

This clone is a singleton in its sample. The V gene is TRBV5-4, the J gene TRBJ2-3; tentatively, D is TRBD1 (6 bases). Germline loops: CDR1 SGHNT, CDR2 YYREEE (reference sequence). The CDR3 has 18 amino acids. V was pared by 0 bases and J by 0 bases, with 17 bases between. CDR3 amino acids: CASSLGGLARPSTDTQYF. DNA for the CDR3: TGTGCCAGCAGCTTGGGGGGGCTTGCCAGACCTAGCACAGATACGCAGTATTTT.

This chain connects TRBV7-6 to TRBJ2-1, with 7 bases fitting TRBD2. The V gene end was trimmed by 2 bases and the J gene end by 3 bases; junction bases not matched to a gene: 4. Germline loops: CDR1 SGHVS, CDR2 FNYEAQ. CDR3 size: 15 residues. DNA of the CDR3: TGTGCCAGCAGCTTACGAGCGGGAATCTACAATGAGCAGTTCTTC. Its protein product is CASSLRAGIYNEQFF.

The CDR3 sequence: CASSTGGIYEQYF. CDR3 nucleotides: TGTGCCAGCAGCACAGGGGGCATCTACGAGCAGTACTTC. The chain joins TRBV27 to TRBJ2-7; 9 nucleotides line up with TRBD1. Germline trimming cut 6 bases from V and 3 bases from J; bases unmatched to any gene: 3. The CDR3 sequence is 13 residues long. Looked up from germline, CDR1 is MNHEY and CDR2 is SMNVEV (reference sequence).

This chain links TRBV19 with TRBJ1-2, with a tentative D call TRBD1 (6 bases). With 5 bases removed from V and 4 bases from J, the gap between germline ends came to 8 bases. The CDR3 extends over 12 amino acids. Per the germline V gene, CDR1 is LNHDA and CDR2 is SQIVND (reference sequence). In nucleotides, the CDR3 is TGTGCCAGTAGTCCCAGGGGCTATGGCTACACCTTC. Its protein is CASSPRGYGYTF.

The V and J genes are TRBV5-1 and TRBJ2-7; D might be TRBD2 (6 bases). This CDR3 spans 13 amino acids. Trimming left V 2 bases short and J 6 bases short, with 12 bases between. Germline V gene sequence: CDR1 SGHRS, CDR2 YFSETQ. In nucleotides, the CDR3 is TGCGCCAGCAGCTTCCGGGACTCCCCCGAGCAGTACTTC. It yields the protein CASSFRDSPEQYF.

The chain couples TRBV14 to TRBJ2-7; 10 bases align to TRBD1. After removal of 2 bases from V and 5 bases from J, the junction contained 6 bases not matched to a gene. The CDR3 consists of 15 residues. CDR1 is SGHDN and CDR2 is FVKESK in the germline V gene. This CDR3 is CASSQQGQGSHEQYF. As DNA, the CDR3 is TGTGCCAGCAGCCAACAGGGACAGGGGTCCCACGAGCAGTACTTC.

The genes are TRBV4-3 and TRBJ2-1, with 8 positions matching TRBD2. From germline, CDR1 is LGHNA and CDR2 YSLEER. V gave up 0 bases and J gave up 1 base; unmatched junction bases: 2. This CDR3 comprises 16 residues. The CDR3 spells CASSQDSGESYNEQFF. The CDR3 bases are TGCGCCAGCAGCCAAGATAGCGGGGAATCCTACAATGAGCAGTTCTTC.

This CDR3 is CASSLRFPGELYEQYF. The CDR3 bases are TGTGCCAGCAGTTTACGGTTCCCGGGGGAGCTCTACGAGCAGTACTTC. The J gene is TRBJ2-7, the V gene TRBV27, with D perhaps matching TRBD2 (6 bases). Germline assignment: CDR1 MNHEY and CDR2 SMNVEV (reference sequence). CDR3 length: 16 amino acids. V was clipped by 2 bases and J by 3 bases, with 17 bases between them.

The DNA of the CDR3 is TGTGCCAGTAGTATTTCAACGAGGGGAGGAAACTATGGCTACACCTTC. Protein product: CASSISTRGGNYGYTF. The gene calls are TRBV19 and TRBJ1-2; a weak D match, TRBD1 (5 bases). Trimming removed 3 bases from V and 2 bases from J, with 16 bases in between. The CDR3 has 16 amino acids. Germline V gene lookup returns CDR1 LNHDA and CDR2 SQIVND (reference sequence).

The V gene is TRBV10-3, the J gene TRBJ1-2; 8 bases fit TRBD1. The CDR3 loop spans 15 amino acids. V dropped 5 bases and J dropped 2; count of bases not matched to a gene: 7. Germline V CDR1 and CDR2: ENHRY, SYGVKD. The CDR3 DNA is TGTGCCATCAGTCAGGGACAGGATTACAACTATGGCTACACCTTC. Its protein product is CAISQGQDYNYGYTF.

CDR3 nucleotide sequence: TGCGCCAGCAGTGAGGCGGGGTCTGGCTACACCTTC. This codes for CASSEAGSGYTF. The V call is TRBV10-2, the J call TRBJ1-2; no clear D. The CDR3 is 12 residues long. V lost 2 bases and J 7 bases, leaving 8 bases between the germline ends. CDR1 is WSHSY, CDR2 SAAADI, per germline.

The rearrangement joins TRBV28 to TRBJ1-5; D not certain. V dropped 6 bases and J dropped 4 bases, with 10 bases sitting between them. Germline CDR1 MDHEN, CDR2 SYDVKM. The CDR3 runs 13 residues. CDR3 amino acids: CASSLVRNQPQHF. In nucleotides, the CDR3 is TGTGCCAGCAGCCTGGTGAGAAATCAGCCCCAGCATTTT.